This T cell receptor beta chain was identified in a study of T cells in Graves' hyperthyroidism and ophthalmopathy. The CDR3 loop spans 15 amino acids. Germline loops: CDR1 MNHEY, CDR2 SMNVEV (reference sequence). With 6 bases removed from V and 3 bases from J, the gap between germline ends came to 12 bases. What was amplified from RNA transcripts were TCR beta CDR3 regions. The TCR CDR3 first-round RT-PCR relied on the HTBI primer set. Each CDR3 protein gets one entry after TCRdb re-called the multiplex PCR reads with MiXCR. The sample lists fewer than 350,000 distinct CDR3 sequences; 12% to 15% were seen once. This clonotype was seen at least ten times.

The chain carries TRBV27 and TRBJ1-6; the D is unclear. The clonotype originates from a middle-aged woman with Graves' hyperthyroidism. The sequenced sample consisted of blood. CDR3 region: CASRRDGIYNSPLHF. DNA for the CDR3: TGTGCCAGCAGGAGAGATGGGATCTATAATTCACCCCTCCACTTT.